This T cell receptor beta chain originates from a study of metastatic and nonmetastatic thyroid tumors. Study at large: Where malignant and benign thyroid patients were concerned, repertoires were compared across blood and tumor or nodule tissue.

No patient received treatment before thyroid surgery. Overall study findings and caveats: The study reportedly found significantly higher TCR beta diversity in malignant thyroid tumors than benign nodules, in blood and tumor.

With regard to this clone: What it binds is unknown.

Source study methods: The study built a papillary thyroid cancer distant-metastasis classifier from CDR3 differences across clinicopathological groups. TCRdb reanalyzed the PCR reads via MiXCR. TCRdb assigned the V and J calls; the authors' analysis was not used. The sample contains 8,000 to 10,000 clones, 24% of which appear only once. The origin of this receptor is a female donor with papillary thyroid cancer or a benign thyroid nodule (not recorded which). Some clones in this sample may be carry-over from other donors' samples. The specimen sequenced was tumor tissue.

The CDR3 reads CASSLAKTGGLYGYTF. CDR3 sequence (DNA): TGTGCCAGCAGCTTAGCGAAGACAGGGGGACTGTATGGCTACACCTTC. The genes are TRBV7-2 and TRBJ1-2, with TRBD1 identical over 9 bases. The CDR3 runs to 16 residues. The V segment lost 0 bases and the J segment 5 bases; nucleotides outside the gene matches: 7. Germline-derived CDR1 and CDR2 are SGHTA and FQGNSA.